The next 25 T cell receptor beta chains were all read from a single sample in a study of blood T cell repertoires in COVID-19. Clones were sequenced by immunoSEQ multiplex PCR, and TCRdb holds only the in-frame ones, with some missing. The table records roughly 22,000 clones, 81% of them present only once. The specimen sequenced was peripheral blood. The source of these receptors is a woman between 65 and 79 years old with COVID-19, enrolled during active disease.

The genes are TRBV6-1 and TRBJ2-1; TRBD1 matches 8 bases. Germline V gene sequence: CDR1 MNHNS, CDR2 SASEGT. This CDR3 spans 17 amino acids. J lost 3 bases, V lost 2 bases, and 9 bases had no gene match. The CDR3 nucleotides are TGTGCCAGCAGTGAATTGACAGGGGCCCTAGGCTACAATGAGCAGTTCTTC. It is translated as CASSELTGALGYNEQFF.

This clone was counted a few times. This chain uses TRBV11-3 with TRBJ1-1; TRBD1 agrees at 10 bases. J was trimmed by 0 bases and V by 5 bases; bases with no gene match: 3. The CDR3 runs 15 residues. Per germline, CDR1 SGHNT and CDR2 YENEEA. As DNA, the CDR3 is TGTGCCAGCAGCGAGGGGACAGGGGTGAACACTGAAGCTTTCTTT. Its protein is CASSEGTGVNTEAFF. The complete variable domain, with remaining parts taken from reference TRBV11-3 and TRBJ1-1, reads EAGVVQSPRYKIIEKKQPVAFWCNPISGHNTLYWYLQNLGQGPELLIRYENEEAVDDSQLPKDRFSAERLKGVDSTLKIQPAELGDSAVYLCASSEGTGVNTEAFFGQGTRLTVV.

The sample holds one count of this clone. The genes are TRBV11-2 and TRBJ2-7; the match to TRBD2 covers 7 bases. From germline, CDR1 is SGHAT and CDR2 FQNNGV. The CDR3 is 15 amino acids. Trimming removed 4 bases from V and 2 bases from J; junction bases left unmatched: 8. CDR3 protein: CASSYPTGGTYEQYF. The DNA for the CDR3 is TGTGCCAGCAGCTACCCGACGGGGGGAACCTACGAGCAGTACTTC.

The chain uses TRBV6-2 or TRBV6-3 and TRBJ2-3; 10 nucleotides align to TRBD2. J lost 11 bases, V lost 0 bases, and 5 bases had no gene match. The CDR3 consists of 14 residues. The germline gives CDR1 MNHEY, CDR2 SVGEGT. The CDR3, as DNA: TGTGCCAGCAGTTACTCCTCACTAGCGGGAAAGCAGTATTTT. Translating it yields CASSYSSLAGKQYF.

The chain joins TRBV5-1 to TRBJ1-4; D is unresolved. The CDR3 has 14 amino acids. Trimming pared 4 bases from V and 4 bases from J, leaving 11 bases between. From germline, CDR1 is SGHRS and CDR2 YFSETQ. CDR3 DNA sequence: TGCGCCAGCAGCCGACGGGAGAGTAATGAAAAACTGTTTTTT. Protein sequence: CASSRRESNEKLFF.

The J gene is TRBJ2-3, the V gene TRBV11-3, with D possibly matching TRBD2 (6 bases). Trimming left V 5 bases short and J 2 bases short, with 11 bases between. CDR3 length: 14 amino acids. Germline lookup yields CDR1 SGHNT and CDR2 YENEEA. CDR3 in amino acids: CASSAGTPTDTQYF. DNA of the CDR3: TGTGCCAGCAGCGCCGGGACTCCCACAGATACGCAGTATTTT. The variable domain in full, with the rest retrieved from reference TRBV11-3 and TRBJ2-3, is EAGVVQSPRYKIIEKKQPVAFWCNPISGHNTLYWYLQNLGQGPELLIRYENEEAVDDSQLPKDRFSAERLKGVDSTLKIQPAELGDSAVYLCASSAGTPTDTQYFGPGTRLTVL.

The rearrangement joins TRBV27 to TRBJ1-1, with a tentative D call TRBD1 (6 bases). The CDR3 spans 16 residues. Trimming took 5 bases from V and 1 from J, leaving 17 bases between them. Germline assignment: CDR1 MNHEY and CDR2 SMNVEV (reference sequence). This CDR3 is CASSPLWTVTNTEAFF. In nucleotides, the CDR3 is TGTGCCAGCAGTCCCCTCTGGACAGTCACGAACACTGAAGCTTTCTTT.

The CDR3 spells CASSEQAYSNQPQHF. The CDR3 nucleotides are TGTGCCAGTAGCGAACAGGCGTATAGCAATCAGCCCCAGCATTTT. This chain joins TRBV19 and TRBJ1-5; D possibly corresponds to TRBD1 (5 bases). V was trimmed by 6 bases and J by 0 bases, leaving 12 bases between them. The CDR3 spans 15 residues. Germline CDR1 is LNHDA and CDR2 is SQIVND (reference sequence).

This clone was picked up a small number of times. The chain employs TRBV7-9 and TRBJ1-1; D might be TRBD1 (6 bases). The CDR3 is 15 amino acids. Germline lookup yields CDR1 SEHNR and CDR2 FQNEAQ (reference sequence). V was cut by 5 bases and J by 5 bases, with 18 bases left in between. Written as DNA, the CDR3 is TGTGCCAGCAGCGCAATCACAGGGTCTGCAACTGAAGCTTTCTTT. This sequence encodes CASSAITGSATEAFF.

This sequence joins TRBV15 and TRBJ2-7; TRBD1 matches 10 bases. CDR1 is LNHNV, CDR2 YYDKDF, per germline (reference sequence). Losses at the gene ends were 6 bases for V and 0 bases for J; bases not matched to a gene: 5. The CDR3 has 15 residues. CDR3 loop: CATSSGQGHSYEQYV. DNA of the CDR3: TGTGCCACCAGTTCGGGACAGGGGCACTCCTACGAGCAGTACGTC.

The count of this clone is one. CDR3 protein: CASSQDIGGASTQYF. The CDR3, as DNA: TGTGCCAGCAGCCAAGATATCGGGGGGGCCTCGACCCAGTACTTC. J is TRBJ2-5 and V is TRBV4-2, with 8 nucleotides matching TRBD2. Unmatched junction bases numbered 7, after V lost 0 bases and J lost 7 bases. This CDR3 has 15 residues. The V gene's germline CDR1 is LGHNA and CDR2 YNFKEQ.

The chain has TRBV9 and TRBJ2-3, with TRBD2 matching over 8 bases. Trimming at V came to 0 bases and at J to 4 bases, leaving 4 bases not matched to a gene. Germline CDR1 is SGDLS and CDR2 is YYNGEE. This CDR3 has 15 amino acids. CDR3 in DNA: TGTGCCAGCAGCGTAGCTCAACTAGCGGCAGATACGCAGTATTTT. Translated, it gives CASSVAQLAADTQYF.

V gene TRBV14 combines with J gene TRBJ2-1, with 12 bases fitting TRBD2. CDR1 is SGHDN and CDR2 is FVKESK in the germline V gene. The junction had 10 bases not matched to a gene; V was cut back by 3 bases and J by 7 bases. The CDR3 has 17 amino acids. CDR3 DNA sequence: TGTGCCAGCAGCCAGGGTCCTCTAGCGGGAGGGCCGAATGAGCAGTTCTTC. It encodes CASSQGPLAGGPNEQFF.

The genes are TRBV7-2 and TRBJ2-3; possible D gene TRBD2, 6 bases. Germline loops: CDR1 SGHTA, CDR2 FQGNSA. V lost 1 base and J 2 bases, leaving 10 bases between the germline ends. The CDR3 runs to 15 residues. CDR3 loop: CASSLGGVSTDTQYF. As DNA, the CDR3 is TGTGCCAGCAGCTTAGGCGGGGTCTCCACAGATACGCAGTATTTT.

The genes are TRBV5-1 and TRBJ1-5; 8 positions match TRBD1. Germline V gene sequence: CDR1 SGHRS, CDR2 YFSETQ. CDR3 length equals 15 residues. V was clipped by 2 bases and J by 6 bases; unmatched bases: 7. The CDR3 DNA reads as TGCGCCAGCAGCTTAGGACAGGGTCGGGGTCAGCCCCAGCATTTT. Translating gives CASSLGQGRGQPQHF.

This clone was observed a handful of times. The chain employs TRBV29-1 and TRBJ1-3; D might be TRBD1 (5 bases). Trimming stripped 8 bases from V and 3 bases from J, with 8 bases between. The CDR3 totals 11 residues. Germline values: CDR1 SQVTM, CDR2 ANQGSEA. The CDR3: CSLRVGNTIYF. The CDR3 bases are TGCAGCCTCAGGGTTGGAAACACCATATATTTT.

V gene TRBV19 combines with J gene TRBJ1-5; D is undetermined. The germline V gene has CDR1 LNHDA and CDR2 SQIVND (reference sequence). V gave up 1 base and J gave up 2 bases, with 6 bases separating them. The CDR3 runs to 14 residues. CDR3 sequence (DNA): TGTGCCAGTAGTATAGGTCAGGGCAATCAGCCCCAGCATTTT. Encoded protein: CASSIGQGNQPQHF.

CDR3 DNA sequence: TGTGCCAGCAGCCCCGGGACAGGGAATTGGAAGTTCACAGATACGCAGTATTTT. As protein: CASSPGTGNWKFTDTQYF. V and J are TRBV5-4 and TRBJ2-3; 9 bases align to TRBD1. The germline V gene encodes CDR1 SGHNT and CDR2 YYREEE (reference sequence). The junction had 14 bases not matched to a gene; V was cut back by 4 bases and J by 2 bases. CDR3 size: 18 residues. The full variable domain, completed using reference TRBV5-4 and TRBJ2-3, is ETGVTQSPTHLIKTRGQQVTLRCSSQSGHNTVSWYQQALGQGPQFIFQYYREEENGRGNFPPRFSGLQFPNYSSELNVNALELDDSALYLCASSPGTGNWKFTDTQYFGPGTRLTVL.

The chain is built from TRBV7-8 and TRBJ1-1, with D maybe TRBD1 (6 bases). The CDR3 runs to 16 residues. Germline assignment: CDR1 SGHVS and CDR2 FQNEAQ. V lost 4 bases and J lost 6, with 21 bases in between. CDR3 bases: TGTGCCAGCAGCTCTCATTCCACAGGGCCGGTACCTGAAGCTTTCTTT. Translation gives CASSSHSTGPVPEAFF.

This chain links TRBV11-1 with TRBJ2-7, with unresolved D. The CDR3 sequence is 15 residues long. The germline V gene has CDR1 SGHAT and CDR2 FQDESV (reference sequence). Trimming shortened V by 4 bases and J by 2 bases, and 15 bases separated the two germline ends. The CDR3 DNA reads TGTGCCAGCAGCTCCGTGACAACCCTTCCCTACGAGCAGTACTTC. This sequence encodes CASSSVTTLPYEQYF.

The CDR3 sequence: CASSLGQAYSYTF. CDR3 bases: TGTGCCAGCAGCCTGGGACAGGCGTATAGCTACACCTTC. The chain carries TRBV6-5 and TRBJ1-2, with TRBD1 identical over 8 bases. Germline V gene data show CDR1 as MNHEY and CDR2 as SVGAGI. V lost 6 bases, J lost 9 bases, and 9 bases stayed unmatched. This CDR3 comprises 13 residues.

V and J are TRBV6-1 and TRBJ1-1; D call uncertain. CDR1 and CDR2 (germline): MNHNS, SASEGT. V was cut by 3 bases and J by 1 base, with 12 bases left in between. The CDR3 extends over 15 amino acids. The CDR3 coding sequence is TGTGCCAGCAGTGAGGGCACATTGGGGAACACTGAAGCTTTCTTT. Encoded protein: CASSEGTLGNTEAFF.

V usage is TRBV4-1 and J usage is TRBJ1-1; D is unclear. V lost 4 bases to trimming and J lost 1 base, with 7 bases between them. Germline-derived CDR1 and CDR2 are MGHRA and YSYEKL. The CDR3 totals 13 residues. The CDR3 bases are TGCGCCAGCAGCCTCTCCCCGAACACTGAAGCTTTCTTT. Translated, it gives CASSLSPNTEAFF.

In this sample, this clone turned up once. The chain recombines TRBV9 with TRBJ2-7, with TRBD2 as a possible D gene (6 bases). The CDR3 extends over 13 amino acids. Looked up from germline, CDR1 is SGDLS and CDR2 is YYNGEE. The V end lost 4 bases, the J end lost 2 bases, and 10 bases lay between the germline ends. CDR3 protein: CASSPGDAYEQYF. The DNA of the CDR3 is TGTGCCAGCAGCCCGGGGGACGCCTACGAGCAGTACTTC. Filled out from reference TRBV9 and TRBJ2-7, the complete variable domain reads DSGVTQTPKHLITATGQRVTLRCSPRSGDLSVYWYQQSLDQGLQFLIQYYNGEERAKGNILERFSAQQFPDLHSELNLSSLELGDSALYFCASSPGDAYEQYFGPGTRLTVT.

V is TRBV27 and J is TRBJ1-1, with 7 bases lining up with TRBD1. This CDR3 contains 15 residues. V gave up 6 bases and J gave up 5 bases; unmatched junction bases: 12. Germline values: CDR1 MNHEY, CDR2 SMNVEV (reference sequence). This CDR3 is CASSSLDRVVTEAFF. For the CDR3, the DNA is TGTGCCAGCAGCTCCCTCGACAGGGTTGTAACTGAAGCTTTCTTT.